These 25 T cell receptor beta chains were all obtained from the same sample, sequenced in a study of vaccination and CD4 T cells after COVID-19. Sample treatment: roughly 11-day PBMC culture with coronavirus spike peptide pools or control peptides (ViraFEST assay). Collection of the unexposed donor's CD4+ T cells took place before the COVID-19 pandemic (2011-2018). An Oncomine TCR Beta short-read assay was used to sequence the DNA from cultured CD4+ T cells. TCRdb recomputed calls from the PCR reads with MiXCR, one row per CDR3 protein. The sample has thousands of distinct CDR3 sequences, roughly two fifths seen once. These receptors have no identified antigens. Material: CD4+ T cells from blood, cultured in vitro. Every receptor here comes from a human donor in good health.

This sequence joins TRBV20-1 and TRBJ1-5, with D hard to call. V was cut by 5 bases and J by 0 bases, with 8 bases left in between. Germline assignment: CDR1 DFQATT and CDR2 SNEGSKA (reference sequence). The CDR3 contains 13 residues. The CDR3 DNA reads as TGCAGTGCTTCCTCGGTTAGCAATCAGCCCCAGCATTTT. This encodes CSASSVSNQPQHF.

This chain links TRBV6-1 with TRBJ2-2, with D perhaps TRBD2 (5 bases). From germline, CDR1 is MNHNS and CDR2 SASEGT. With 5 bases removed from V and 6 bases from J, the gap between germline ends came to 31 bases. This CDR3 contains 20 residues. The CDR3 DNA sequence: TGTGCCAGCAGTCAATTATCGAAGCGACGGGATACGAGGAGTGCCGGGGAGCTGTTTTTT. It codes for CASSQLSKRRDTRSAGELFF.

This clonotype occurred once. This chain uses TRBV6-5 with TRBJ1-5; the match to TRBD1 covers 11 bases. Near its end, the DNA agrees better with TRBJ2-3, so the J call may be wrong. The length of the CDR3 is 14 residues. In germline, CDR1 is MNHEY, CDR2 SVGAGI. CDR3 DNA: TGTGCCAGCAGTTACGGGACAGGGGGTCAGCCCCAGTATTTT. It yields the protein CASSYGTGGQPQYF.

V is TRBV30 and J is TRBJ1-2; D is unclear. V lost 7 bases and J lost 5, with 20 bases in between. Germline CDR1 is GTSNPN and CDR2 is SVGIG (reference sequence). This CDR3 is built from 14 residues. The CDR3 DNA reads as TGTGCCTATTATACGAATAGGGATTCATATGGCTACACCTTC. Encoded protein: CAYYTNRDSYGYTF. Variable domain in full (rest from reference TRBV30 and TRBJ1-2): SQTIHQWPATLVQPVGSPLSLECTVEGTSNPNLYWYRQAAGRGLQLLFYSVGIGQISSEVPQNLSASRPQDRQFILSSKKLLLSDSGFYLCAYYTNRDSYGYTFGSGTRLTVV.

This chain links TRBV7-3 with TRBJ2-1; TRBD2 agrees at 7 bases. V dropped 5 bases and J dropped 7; count of bases not matched to a gene: 11. Germline V gene lookup returns CDR1 SGHTA and CDR2 FQGTGA. The CDR3 length is 15 residues. The DNA of the CDR3 is TGTGCCAGCAGCACCACCTTCGGGGGGAATAATGAGCAGTTCTTC. This sequence encodes CASSTTFGGNNEQFF.

V is TRBV18 and J is TRBJ1-5, with TRBD1 as a possible D gene (5 bases). Germline CDR1 KGHSH, CDR2 LQKENI. V lost 6 bases and J 0 bases, leaving 12 bases between the germline ends. The CDR3 spans 15 residues. The CDR3: CASSQQQVSNQPQHF. Written as DNA, the CDR3 is TGTGCCAGCTCCCAACAACAGGTTAGCAATCAGCCCCAGCATTTT.

This chain connects TRBV27 to TRBJ1-6; D perhaps matches TRBD1 (5 bases). Germline loops: CDR1 MNHEY, CDR2 SMNVEV (reference sequence). The V end lost 4 bases, the J end lost 5 bases, and 9 bases lay between the germline ends. CDR3 length: 14 amino acids. This chain's CDR3 is CASSSPGNNSPLHF. In DNA form, the CDR3 reads TGTGCCAGCAGTTCCCCAGGGAATAATTCACCCCTCCACTTT.

DNA for the CDR3: TGCAGTGCTAGGAGGGAGGGATGGGGGGAAAAACTGTTTTTT. It is translated as CSARREGWGEKLFF. This chain links TRBV20-1 with TRBJ1-4; possibly TRBD1 for D (5 bases). This CDR3 is built from 14 residues. Germline V lookup: CDR1 DFQATT, CDR2 SNEGSKA (reference sequence). Trimming took off 3 bases at V and 8 bases at J, with 16 bases between the two ends.

The J gene is TRBJ1-1, the V gene TRBV2, with a tentative D call TRBD1 (6 bases). The V and J ends lost 2 bases and 5 bases respectively, with 15 bases between them. Germline assignment: CDR1 SNHLY and CDR2 FYNNEI. The length of the CDR3 is 15 residues. The CDR3 spells CASSESLRQGTEAFF. Written as DNA, the CDR3 is TGTGCCAGCAGTGAATCTTTACGGCAGGGGACTGAAGCTTTCTTT.

The chain couples TRBV7-9 to TRBJ2-7; D is ambiguous. Trimming left V 5 bases short and J 3 bases short, with 5 bases between. The CDR3 has 11 residues. Germline assignment: CDR1 SEHNR and CDR2 FQNEAQ (reference sequence). The CDR3 DNA is TGTGCCAGCAGCACACACTACGAGCAGTACTTC. It encodes CASSTHYEQYF.

This clonotype was detected a few times. The V and J genes are TRBV20-1 and TRBJ2-1; TRBD1 might be the D (6 bases). CDR1 and CDR2 from the germline V gene are DFQATT and SNEGSKA (reference sequence). V was shortened by 2 bases and J by 5 bases, with 13 bases between the two germline ends. The CDR3 is 14 residues long. The CDR3, as DNA: TGCAGTGCTAGAAGAACAGGGACCGACAATGAGCAGTTCTTC. Protein product: CSARRTGTDNEQFF.

The chain joins TRBV7-9 to TRBJ1-5; tentatively, D is TRBD1 (6 bases). V was trimmed by 0 bases and J by 8 bases, leaving 17 bases between them. Looked up from germline, CDR1 is SEHNR and CDR2 is FQNEAQ (reference sequence). The CDR3 runs to 16 residues. The CDR3 protein is CASSLARDTSREPQHF. Here the CDR3 DNA reads TGTGCCAGCAGCTTAGCCAGGGACACTTCTCGGGAGCCCCAGCATTTT. Variable domain in full (rest from reference TRBV7-9 and TRBJ1-5): DTGVSQNPRHKITKRGQNVTFRCDPISEHNRLYWYRQTLGQGPEFLTYFQNEAQLEKSRLLSDRFSAERPKGSFSTLEIQRTEQGDSAMYLCASSLARDTSREPQHFGDGTRLSIL.

The chain combines TRBV6-1 with TRBJ2-7, with D hard to call. Per germline, CDR1 MNHNS and CDR2 SASEGT. The CDR3 length is 13 residues. V was pared by 5 bases and J by 2 bases, with 10 bases between. The CDR3 DNA reads TGTGCCAGCAGTCCGGCCGATACCTACGAGCAGTACTTC. This encodes CASSPADTYEQYF.

This clonotype was counted only a few times. This sequence joins TRBV7-8 and TRBJ2-5; tentatively, D is TRBD2 (6 bases). Looked up from germline, CDR1 is SGHVS and CDR2 is FQNEAQ. The CDR3 sequence is 15 residues long. V was pared by 2 bases and J by 1 base, with 11 bases between. For the CDR3, the DNA is TGTGCCAGCAGCTTAAGTAACGGGGGCCAAGAGACCCAGTACTTC. Protein product: CASSLSNGGQETQYF.

This chain uses TRBV6-1 with TRBJ2-5, with TRBD1 matching over 7 bases. The CDR3 runs 16 residues. Trimming cost V 6 bases and J 5 bases; bases outside gene matches: 15. The germline V gene has CDR1 MNHNS and CDR2 SASEGT. CDR3 amino acids: CASSLQGQAKTETQYF. The CDR3 DNA follows: TGTGCCAGCAGCCTACAGGGGCAGGCAAAAACGGAGACCCAGTACTTC.

This chain joins TRBV20-1 and TRBJ1-1; D gene unclear. V was trimmed by 0 bases and J by 3 bases, leaving 8 bases between them. CDR3 length: 13 residues. The germline V gene has CDR1 DFQATT and CDR2 SNEGSKA (reference sequence). CDR3 sequence (DNA): TGCAGTGCTAGAGAAGGAAGGGACACTGAAGCTTTCTTT. Translation gives CSAREGRDTEAFF.

V is TRBV19 and J is TRBJ1-2; D gene ambiguous. V shed 5 bases and J shed 4 bases, with 11 bases lying between them. This CDR3 is built from 13 residues. The germline V gene encodes CDR1 LNHDA and CDR2 SQIVND (reference sequence). The CDR3 loop reads CASSLDGPYGYTF. The CDR3 bases are TGTGCCAGTAGTTTGGACGGGCCCTATGGCTACACCTTC.

V usage is TRBV10-3 and J usage is TRBJ2-3, with D maybe TRBD2 (6 bases). The CDR3 has 19 amino acids. From germline, CDR1 is ENHRY and CDR2 SYGVKD. The V end was cut by 0 bases, the J end by 0 bases, with 19 bases between. Written as DNA, the CDR3 is TGTGCCATCAGTGAGTCCGCCGGGAGACGGAATTCTAGCACAGATACGCAGTATTTT. Amino acid sequence: CAISESAGRRNSSTDTQYF.

This clonotype was detected only a few times. The CDR3 loop is CSAPSTSSWETQYF. The CDR3 coding sequence is TGCAGTGCCCCTAGCACTAGCTCCTGGGAGACCCAGTACTTC. The rearrangement uses TRBV20-1 and TRBJ2-5; D is perhaps TRBD2 (6 bases). This CDR3 has 14 residues. Germline V CDR1 and CDR2: DFQATT, SNEGSKA (reference sequence). Trimming took off 6 bases at V and 5 bases at J, with 19 bases between the two ends.

The genes are TRBV7-3 and TRBJ2-6, with a tentative D call TRBD2 (5 bases). The CDR3 sequence is 17 residues long. Germline lookup yields CDR1 SGHTA and CDR2 FQGTGA. V was shortened by 3 bases and J by 2 bases, with 14 bases between the two germline ends. The CDR3 sequence is CASSLRRVLPGANVLTF. The CDR3 DNA sequence: TGTGCCAGCAGCTTGAGGCGGGTCCTACCTGGGGCCAACGTCCTGACTTTC.

This clonotype was observed a few times. The rearrangement joins TRBV6-4 to TRBJ2-3, with 9 bases identical to TRBD2. Losses at the gene ends were 5 bases for V and 3 bases for J; bases not matched to a gene: 6. Germline V gene sequence: CDR1 MRHNA, CDR2 SNTAGT. The CDR3 is made up of 15 amino acids. The CDR3 coding sequence is TGTGCCAGCAGTTTAGTAGCGGGGGTAACAGATACGCAGTATTTT. It translates to CASSLVAGVTDTQYF.

This sequence joins TRBV5-8 and TRBJ2-7, with TRBD1 matching 7 bases. Germline V CDR1 and CDR2: SGHTS, YDEGEE. J gave up 0 bases and V 3 bases, and 6 bases lay outside the gene matches. This CDR3 contains 15 residues. DNA of the CDR3: TGTGCCAGCAGCTGGGACAGTCACAGCTCCTACGAGCAGTACTTC. This translates into CASSWDSHSSYEQYF.

The rearrangement links TRBV5-1 to TRBJ2-7; D may match TRBD1 or TRBD2 (5 bases each). The CDR3 runs to 14 residues. Germline V gene lookup returns CDR1 SGHRS and CDR2 YFSETQ. The V gene lost 1 base and the J gene lost 1 base, with 9 bases spanning the gap. This CDR3 reads CASSLSGGSYEQYF. The DNA of the CDR3 is TGCGCCAGCAGCTTGAGTGGGGGTTCCTACGAGCAGTACTTC.

This chain links TRBV19 with TRBJ2-1; 8 positions match TRBD2. The CDR3 covers 17 residues. Per germline, CDR1 LNHDA and CDR2 SQIVND (reference sequence). J lost 0 bases, V lost 4 bases, and 8 bases had no gene match. The CDR3 region has the DNA TGTGCCAGTAGTACCGGCTTGACTAGCGACTCCTACAATGAGCAGTTCTTC. This codes for CASSTGLTSDSYNEQFF.

This clonotype was detected only a few times. This chain links TRBV5-3 with TRBJ1-2; D is unclear. TRBV5-3 is flagged as an ORF with uncertain function. Trimming took off 8 bases at V and 7 bases at J, with 27 bases between the two ends. The CDR3 has 16 residues. Here the CDR3 reads CASSAPGALIEGGYTF. CDR3 nucleotide sequence: TGTGCCAGCAGCGCGCCGGGAGCCTTGATTGAAGGTGGCTACACCTTC.